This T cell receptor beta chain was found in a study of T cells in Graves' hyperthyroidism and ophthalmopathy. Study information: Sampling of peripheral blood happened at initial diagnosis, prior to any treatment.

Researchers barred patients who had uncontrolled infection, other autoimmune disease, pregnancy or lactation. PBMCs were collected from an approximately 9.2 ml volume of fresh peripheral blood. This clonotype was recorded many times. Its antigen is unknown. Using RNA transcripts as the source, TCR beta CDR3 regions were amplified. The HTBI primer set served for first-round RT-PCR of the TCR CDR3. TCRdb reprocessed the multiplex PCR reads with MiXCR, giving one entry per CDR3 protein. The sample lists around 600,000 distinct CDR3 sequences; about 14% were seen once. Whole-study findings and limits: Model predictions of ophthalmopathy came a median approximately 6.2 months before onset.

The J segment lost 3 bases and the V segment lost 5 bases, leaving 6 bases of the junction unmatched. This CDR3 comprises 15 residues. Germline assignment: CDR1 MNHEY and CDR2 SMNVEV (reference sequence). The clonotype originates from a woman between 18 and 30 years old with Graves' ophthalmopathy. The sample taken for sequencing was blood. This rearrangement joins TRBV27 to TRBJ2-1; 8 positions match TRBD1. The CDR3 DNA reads TGTGCCAGCAGTCCGCAGGGGGCTAACTACAATGAGCAGTTCTTC. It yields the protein CASSPQGANYNEQFF.